The entry below describes one T cell receptor beta chain. The sample belongs to a study of blood T cell repertoires in COVID-19. Study overall: Researchers got acute and convalescent COVID-19 samples from the United States, Italy and Spain. PBMCs, B-cell-depleted T cells, or T cells provided the cDNA or gDNA that made up the material.

Germline-derived CDR1 and CDR2 are LGHDT and YNNKEL (reference sequence). Trimming removed 4 bases at V and 0 bases at J, with 7 bases between. The length of the CDR3 is 14 residues. Authors' processing steps: Amplification with reference gene primers provided the estimates of nucleated cell counts. The method was immunoSEQ multiplex PCR; TCRdb's version includes in-frame clones alone and lacks a portion of them. V and J calls plus clone size are reproduced from that table; the DNA served to infer D and trimming. The sample contains about 270,000 clones, 80% to 90% of which appear only once. Sequenced material: peripheral blood. The rearrangement uses TRBV3-1 (or the pseudogene TRBV3-2) and TRBJ1-3, with D unresolved. This receptor was taken from a woman between 45 and 65 years old who had recovered from COVID-19. The CDR3 here is CASSPTSSGNTIYF. The CDR3 DNA reads as TGTGCCAGCAGCCCCACAAGCTCTGGAAACACCATATATTTT.